This TCR beta chain was recovered during a study of blood T cell repertoires in COVID-19. Study context: Donors in the United States, Italy and Spain gave samples during acute or convalescent COVID-19. T cells, B-cell-depleted T cells, or PBMCs provided the cDNA or gDNA that served as material.

As originally analysed: The assay estimated nucleated cells by amplifying reference gene primers. The data were produced by immunoSEQ multiplex PCR, yet TCRdb's version contains in-frame clones alone and is incomplete. V, J and clone size derive from that table, while D and trimming were established from the DNA sequence. There are 350,000 to 400,000 clones in the sample; approximately 93% occur only once, and 0.8% to 0.9% lies in the top ten. Recruitment covered 20 to 25 US areas and drew participants whose ages spanned roughly 18 to 100 years. The sample taken for sequencing was PBMCs or T cells enriched from blood (not recorded which). The receptor comes from a middle-aged woman who had been exposed to COVID-19.

CDR3 nucleotides: TGTGCCAGCAGCTTAAACCAGTACGAGACCCAGTACTTC. Residues: CASSLNQYETQYF. The genes are TRBV7-8 and TRBJ2-5; D not resolved. Germline lookup yields CDR1 SGHVS and CDR2 FQNEAQ. The CDR3 extends over 13 amino acids. V shed 2 bases and J shed 5 bases, with 9 bases lying between them.